This TCR beta chain appears in the sequencing data of a study of esophageal squamous cell carcinoma under preoperative chemotherapy. About the research overall: Both tumor-infiltrating lymphocytes and peripheral blood T cells were profiled.

Time point in this sample: before preoperative PTX-NDP chemotherapy. Patients received paclitaxel-nedaplatin as preoperative chemotherapy before surgery. As regards this clonotype: Antigen unknown. This CDR3 is missing its conserved last phenylalanine or tryptophan, likely due to a read error. Because the CDR3's place on the DNA is in doubt, the DNA is left out and the CDR3 is given as listed by TCRdb.

Study results and limitations: Clonal contraction, more than amplification, hit abundant clones after paclitaxel-nedaplatin. After treatment, tumor-infiltrating lymphocytes apparently came partly from blood T cells.

Each CDR3 protein is one row after TCRdb ran MiXCR on the PCR reads. The sample has approximately 30,000 distinct CDR3 sequences; approximately 50% are singletons. Germline CDR1 reads MGHRA; CDR2 reads YSYEKL. Including both end residues, the CDR3 is 13 amino acids long. The chain recombines TRBV4-1 with TRBJ2-1; the table gives TRBD2 as D, unverified against the DNA. The clonotype was recovered from a human donor with esophageal squamous cell carcinoma. The donor label of this sample is uncertain. This specimen was acquired from a patient given preoperative chemotherapy. This CDR3 reads CASSQVSLAGVIY.